Below, one TCR beta chain is given with its context. Its matching antigen is unknown. No patient had received any treatment before thyroid surgery. This specimen belongs to a study of metastatic and nonmetastatic thyroid tumors. Study results and limitations: Malignant tumors reportedly showed significantly higher TCR beta diversity than benign nodules in both blood and tumor.

CDR3 length equals 15 residues. CDR1 is SNHLY and CDR2 is FYNNEI in the germline V gene. Trimming cost V 6 bases and J 4 bases, with 16 bases left between them. TCRdb re-called the PCR reads via MiXCR. The sample records some 16,000 clones, roughly a quarter being singletons. The V and J genes are TRBV2 and TRBJ1-5; TRBD1 is a possible D gene (5 bases). The TCR was taken from a female donor with papillary thyroid cancer or a benign thyroid nodule (not recorded which). Some clones in this sample may be carry-over from other donors' samples. The sequenced sample was tumor tissue. The CDR3 DNA reads as TGTGCCAGCAGCCGGGGGTCCAGCGGGAATCAGCCCCAGCATTTT. Protein: CASSRGSSGNQPQHF.